These 29 T cell receptor beta chains came from one sample sequenced in a study of identical twins (dated by TCRdb to about 2016). The library was made by 5' RACE. For sequencing, an Illumina HiSeq 2000 was employed. TCRdb reran the public reads through fastp at Q25 and MiXCR, keeping productive beta chains. CDR3 protein duplicates are merged, each entry listing the most common genes and DNA. The table for this sample lists 450,000 or so distinct CDR3 sequences; 14% of them were counted only once. The top ten hold over 0.5% of the sample. This sample was also put to use in a study of yellow fever vaccine responses in identical twins.

Source material: CD4+ T cells sorted from blood. The receptors stem from a woman aged 18-29 years in good health.

This clonotype showed up just a few times. The rearrangement uses TRBV10-3 and TRBJ2-7; D remains ambiguous. CDR3 size: 15 residues. Deletions cut 0 bases from V and 3 bases from J, with 12 bases between. Per germline, CDR1 ENHRY and CDR2 SYGVKD. CDR3 DNA: TGTGCCATCAGTGAGTCCGGGCAGGTCGGCTACGAGCAGTACTTC. It specifies CAISESGQVGYEQYF.

This clonotype occurred a few times. The gene calls are TRBV20-1 and TRBJ1-1; TRBD1 agrees at 10 bases. Germline V lookup: CDR1 DFQATT, CDR2 SNEGSKA (reference sequence). The ends lost 3 bases at V and 5 bases at J; junction bases unmatched: 0. CDR3 length: 12 amino acids. CDR3 residues: CSARGQGTEAFF. The CDR3 bases are TGCAGTGCTAGGGGACAGGGGACTGAAGCTTTCTTT.

The V and J genes are TRBV19 and TRBJ2-7, with D tentatively TRBD1 (5 bases). The CDR3 has 13 amino acids. V was clipped by 8 bases and J by 0 bases, with 11 bases between them. The V gene's germline CDR1 is LNHDA and CDR2 SQIVND (reference sequence). The CDR3 region is CASEGHRSYEQYF. CDR3 in DNA: TGTGCCAGTGAAGGACACCGCTCCTACGAGCAGTACTTC. Full variable domain (missing parts from reference TRBV19 and TRBJ2-7): DGGITQSPKYLFRKEGQNVTLSCEQNLNHDAMYWYRQDPGQGLRLIYYSQIVNDFQKGDIAEGYSVSREKKESFPLTVTSAQKNPTAFYLCASEGHRSYEQYFGPGTRLTVT.

This clonotype occurred a few times. V and J are TRBV20-1 and TRBJ2-7, with 10 nucleotides matching TRBD2. V lost 4 bases, J lost 0 bases, and 9 bases stayed unmatched. Germline V gene sequence: CDR1 DFQATT, CDR2 SNEGSKA (reference sequence). This CDR3 is built from 16 residues. For the CDR3, the DNA is TGCAGTGCTATAAAGTCTAGCGGGGGCCGCTCCTACGAGCAGTACTTC. Protein sequence: CSAIKSSGGRSYEQYF.

The J gene is TRBJ1-1, the V gene TRBV12-3 or TRBV12-4; the D gene is possibly TRBD1 (6 bases). Trimming cost V 7 bases and J 7 bases, with 16 bases left between them. This CDR3 is 13 amino acids long. The CDR3 region has the DNA TGTGCCAGCACAAGACAGGTTCTTGGTGAAGCTTTCTTT. This codes for CASTRQVLGEAFF.

This clonotype has more than one count but fewer than ten. V and J are TRBV12-3 or TRBV12-4 and TRBJ1-6, with a tentative D call TRBD1 (5 bases). Trimming pared 6 bases from V and 6 bases from J, leaving 12 bases between. The CDR3 loop spans 14 amino acids. CDR3 sequence reads: CASRSTETNSPLHF. The CDR3 DNA reads as TGTGCCAGCAGGTCGACAGAAACTAATTCACCCCTCCACTTT.

The chain carries TRBV2 and TRBJ2-3; D ambiguous. The V and J ends lost 9 bases and 2 bases respectively, with 18 bases between them. Germline-derived CDR1 and CDR2 are SNHLY and FYNNEI. There are 15 residues in the CDR3. CDR3 sequence (DNA): TGTGCCAGTAGAATACAGTTACTTATCACAGATACGCAGTATTTT. It specifies CASRIQLLITDTQYF.

This clonotype was counted only a few times. The V gene is TRBV28, the J gene TRBJ2-7; the match to TRBD2 covers 10 bases. The CDR3 is 19 amino acids. CDR1 MDHEN and CDR2 SYDVKM come from the germline V gene. V lost 2 bases to trimming and J lost 3 bases; unmatched junction nucleotides: 16. CDR3 coding DNA: TGTGCCAGCAGTTTACCTTCGTATAGGACTAGCGGCCCATACTACGAGCAGTACTTC. Translation: CASSLPSYRTSGPYYEQYF. The whole variable domain, remainder taken from reference TRBV28 and TRBJ2-7, is DVKVTQSSRYLVKRTGEKVFLECVQDMDHENMFWYRQDPGLGLRLIYFSYDVKMKEKGDIPEGYSVSREKKERFSLILESASTNQTSMYLCASSLPSYRTSGPYYEQYFGPGTRLTVT.

The genes are TRBV6-2 or TRBV6-3 and TRBJ2-3; 8 nucleotides align to TRBD2. The CDR3 runs to 14 residues. V shed 7 bases and J 4 bases; nucleotides not matched to a gene: 7. CDR1 and CDR2 from the germline V gene are MNHEY and SVGEGT. DNA of the CDR3: TGTGCCAGCACCCCGAGCGGGAGCGCAGATACGCAGTATTTT. This codes for CASTPSGSADTQYF.

This clonotype was detected ten times or more. J is TRBJ2-1 and V is TRBV12-3 or TRBV12-4, with 11 bases lining up with TRBD2. The J segment lost 9 bases and the V segment lost 7 bases, leaving 11 bases of the junction unmatched. The CDR3 is made up of 15 amino acids. CDR3 sequence (DNA): TGTGCCAGCAACTTTATTAGCGGGAGGGCCGGTGAGCAGTTCTTC. Amino acid sequence: CASNFISGRAGEQFF.

The V and J genes are TRBV11-2 and TRBJ2-5; the D gene is possibly TRBD2 (5 bases). Germline V gives CDR1 SGHAT, CDR2 FQNNGV. The CDR3 covers 11 residues. Between the trimmed V and J ends, which lost 5 bases and 10 bases, there was a span of 11 bases. CDR3 coding DNA: TGTGCCAGCAGCCGTGGAGGAGGCCAGTACTTC. Translated, it gives CASSRGGGQYF.

This clonotype appeared a few times. The V gene is TRBV20-1, the J gene TRBJ2-5; D could derive from TRBD1 or TRBD2 (5 bases each). V was clipped by 5 bases and J by 0 bases, with 7 bases between them. The CDR3 runs 12 residues. In germline, CDR1 is DFQATT, CDR2 SNEGSKA (reference sequence). Here the CDR3 DNA reads TGCAGTGCTGGGGGAAACCAAGAGACCCAGTACTTC. Protein sequence: CSAGGNQETQYF.

This sequence joins TRBV7-2 and TRBJ2-7; 7 nucleotides line up with TRBD2. Germline lookup yields CDR1 SGHTA and CDR2 FQGNSA. The CDR3 loop spans 15 amino acids. With 1 base clipped from V and 3 bases from J, the junction kept 6 bases outside the gene matches. The CDR3 sequence is CASSLVVLADYEQYF. The CDR3 DNA follows: TGTGCCAGCAGCTTAGTGGTGCTAGCGGACTACGAGCAGTACTTC.

This clonotype has only one observation. The chain links TRBV18 to TRBJ2-5; D is unclear. V shed 1 base and J shed 5 bases, with 11 bases lying between them. CDR1 is KGHSH and CDR2 is LQKENI in the germline V gene. CDR3 length equals 14 residues. CDR3 nucleotide sequence: TGTGCCAGCTCACCACTCTCGCTCTGGGAGACCCAGTACTTC. Encoded protein: CASSPLSLWETQYF. The variable domain in full, with the rest retrieved from reference TRBV18 and TRBJ2-5, is NAGVMQNPRHLVRRRGQEARLRCSPMKGHSHVYWYRQLPEEGLKFMVYLQKENIIDESGMPKERFSAEFPKEGPSILRIQQVVRGDSAAYFCASSPLSLWETQYFGPGTRLLVL.

This clonotype appeared many times. The CDR3 protein is CASSLMKRDSYEQYF. CDR3 in DNA: TGTGCCAGCAGTTTAATGAAACGCGACTCCTACGAGCAGTACTTC. The chain uses TRBV12-3 or TRBV12-4 and TRBJ2-7; D is uncertain. Trimming took off 2 bases at V and 0 bases at J, with 11 bases between the two ends. CDR3 length: 15 residues.

This clonotype turned up a few times. The rearrangement joins TRBV15 to TRBJ2-3, with TRBD1 matching over 7 bases. CDR1 LNHNV and CDR2 YYDKDF come from the germline V gene (reference sequence). This CDR3 has 15 residues. Trimming at V came to 4 bases and at J to 0 bases, leaving 4 bases not matched to a gene. The CDR3 is CATSKGTASTDTQYF. The CDR3 bases are TGTGCCACCAGCAAAGGGACAGCTAGCACAGATACGCAGTATTTT.

This clonotype was found a few times. This sequence joins TRBV27 and TRBJ2-7; D is unclear. The CDR3 totals 15 residues. The V gene's germline CDR1 is MNHEY and CDR2 SMNVEV (reference sequence). Trimming stripped 5 bases from V and 3 bases from J, with 17 bases between. The CDR3 loop is CASSGIFTPDYEQYF. CDR3 nucleotide sequence: TGTGCCAGCAGTGGCATATTTACTCCAGACTACGAGCAGTACTTC.

In its sample, this clonotype was seen a few times. The chain combines TRBV20-1 with TRBJ2-2; no definite D call. Germline V gene sequence: CDR1 DFQATT, CDR2 SNEGSKA (reference sequence). V was cut by 0 bases and J by 4 bases, with 6 bases left in between. This CDR3 region has 13 residues. Here the CDR3 reads CSARDRITGELFF. The CDR3 nucleotides are TGCAGTGCTAGAGATCGGATCACCGGGGAGCTGTTTTTT.

This clonotype was seen a few times. The chain joins TRBV7-2 to TRBJ1-5, with D tentatively TRBD1 (6 bases). Germline V CDR1 and CDR2: SGHTA, FQGNSA. V gave up 6 bases and J gave up 8 bases, with 14 bases separating them. This CDR3 comprises 13 residues. The CDR3 nucleotides read TGTGCCAGCAGTTTACAGGGCCGGGAGCCCCAGCATTTT. This translates into CASSLQGREPQHF.

This clonotype was seen a few times. V and J are TRBV5-1 and TRBJ2-7, with unresolved D. V was shortened by 4 bases and J by 1 base, with 12 bases between the two germline ends. CDR1 SGHRS and CDR2 YFSETQ come from the germline V gene. CDR3 length: 14 residues. CDR3 nucleotide sequence: TGCGCCAGCAGCCCCACGCCAGCTTCCTACGAGCAGTACTTC. It is translated as CASSPTPASYEQYF. Full variable domain (rest looked up from reference TRBV5-1 and TRBJ2-7): KAGVTQTPRYLIKTRGQQVTLSCSPISGHRSVSWYQQTPGQGLQFLFEYFSETQRNKGNFPGRFSGRQFSNSRSEMNVSTLELGDSALYLCASSPTPASYEQYFGPGTRLTVT.

The genes are TRBV4-1 and TRBJ2-2, with a possible D match to TRBD1 (5 bases). The V gene lost 4 bases and the J gene lost 8 bases, with 14 bases spanning the gap. CDR3 size: 14 residues. CDR1 is MGHRA and CDR2 is YSYEKL in the germline V gene. CDR3 region: CASSRAGYGGELFF. DNA for the CDR3: TGCGCCAGCAGCCGGGCAGGGTACGGAGGGGAGCTGTTTTTT.

This clonotype turned up a few times. This rearrangement joins TRBV5-1 to TRBJ2-7; a possible D gene is TRBD2 (6 bases). This CDR3 region has 15 residues. V lost 0 bases and J lost 0, with 10 bases in between. CDR1 SGHRS and CDR2 YFSETQ come from the germline V gene. The CDR3, as DNA: TGCGCCAGCAGCTTGGCCCGGGACTTCTCCTACGAGCAGTACTTC. Residues: CASSLARDFSYEQYF.

The chain recombines TRBV20-1 with TRBJ2-1, with no clear D. This CDR3 region has 15 residues. Germline CDR1 and CDR2: DFQATT and SNEGSKA (reference sequence). The ends were cut back, 0 bases at V and 3 bases at J, with 12 bases in the middle. This chain's CDR3 is CSARDRRHLYNEQFF. In DNA, the CDR3 is TGCAGTGCTAGAGATCGGCGGCATCTCTACAATGAGCAGTTCTTC.

The rearrangement joins TRBV5-4 to TRBJ2-5; TRBD2 is a possible D gene (5 bases). V lost 3 bases and J 5 bases, leaving 17 bases between the germline ends. The CDR3 consists of 15 residues. CDR1 and CDR2 (germline): SGHNT, YYREEE (reference sequence). This chain's CDR3 is CASSWGDASMETQYF. The CDR3 DNA sequence: TGTGCCAGCAGCTGGGGAGACGCAAGCATGGAGACCCAGTACTTC.

The chain recombines TRBV4-1 with TRBJ2-3; 8 nucleotides line up with TRBD2. The CDR3 has 17 amino acids. Trimming removed 1 base from V and 2 bases from J; junction bases left unmatched: 8. CDR1 and CDR2 from the germline V gene are MGHRA and YSYEKL. The CDR3 DNA reads TGCGCCAGCAGCCAAGTGGCGGGAGGCAGAATCACAGATACGCAGTATTTT. Residues: CASSQVAGGRITDTQYF.

In its sample, this clonotype was seen a few times. The chain recombines TRBV6-1 with TRBJ1-2; TRBD1 agrees at 9 bases. CDR3 size: 16 residues. Germline V gene lookup returns CDR1 MNHNS and CDR2 SASEGT. The ends lost 7 bases at V and 3 bases at J; junction bases unmatched: 12. CDR3 sequence (DNA): TGTGCCAGCACCCTGACGTGGGGACAGGGACACTATGGCTACACCTTC. As protein: CASTLTWGQGHYGYTF.

This clonotype was recorded at least ten times. The J gene is TRBJ2-7, the V gene TRBV11-1; maybe TRBD1 (6 bases). The CDR3 covers 13 residues. The germline gives CDR1 SGHAT, CDR2 FQDESV (reference sequence). V was clipped by 5 bases and J by 2 bases, with 10 bases between them. For the CDR3, the DNA is TGTGCCAGCAGCCCGGACAGAACCTACGAGCAGTACTTC. Translated, it gives CASSPDRTYEQYF.

Many counts were recorded for this clonotype. The chain joins TRBV29-1 to TRBJ2-3, with 13 bases fitting TRBD2. The germline V gene has CDR1 SQVTM and CDR2 ANQGSEA. V gave up 4 bases and J gave up 5 bases; unmatched junction bases: 6. The CDR3 is 15 amino acids. Here the CDR3 reads CSVGGLAGVGDTQYF. The CDR3 nucleotides are TGCAGCGTTGGAGGACTAGCGGGAGTTGGAGATACGCAGTATTTT.

The chain carries TRBV6-1 and TRBJ2-2; the D is unclear. With 6 bases removed from V and 2 bases from J, the gap between germline ends came to 22 bases. Germline CDR1 and CDR2: MNHNS and SASEGT. This CDR3 comprises 18 residues. The CDR3 DNA is TGTGCCAGCAGCCTAGGAGCCAAAACACAAAGTAACACCGGGGAGCTGTTTTTT. It is translated as CASSLGAKTQSNTGELFF.